The source of this T cell receptor beta chain is a study of blood T cell repertoires in COVID-19. The wider study: Material from acute and convalescent COVID-19 was sourced from the United States, Italy and Spain. Sample material is recorded as cDNA or gDNA derived from T cells, B-cell-depleted T cells, or PBMCs.

CDR3 length: 15 amino acids. Trimming at V came to 4 bases and at J to 0 bases, leaving 5 bases not matched to a gene. Germline CDR1 reads MDHEN; CDR2 reads SYDVKM. Under the authors' procedure: Amplification with reference gene primers provided the estimates of nucleated cell counts. Clones were read by immunoSEQ multiplex PCR, and TCRdb kept only the in-frame ones, dropping some. That table supplies the V and J calls and clone size; D and trimming were determined from the DNA. The data contain tens of thousands of clones, around 90% of them singletons. The sample taken for sequencing was peripheral blood. This chain joins TRBV28 and TRBJ2-5, with 7 positions matching TRBD2. The TCR comes from a man aged 45-60 years with acute or convalescent COVID-19. The chain's CDR3 is CASSSGLDHQETQYF. The CDR3 nucleotides read TGTGCCAGCAGTTCAGGACTAGACCACCAAGAGACCCAGTACTTC. The full variable domain, its missing parts supplied by reference TRBV28 and TRBJ2-5, is DVKVTQSSRYLVKRTGEKVFLECVQDMDHENMFWYRQDPGLGLRLIYFSYDVKMKEKGDIPEGYSVSREKKERFSLILESASTNQTSMYLCASSSGLDHQETQYFGPGTRLLVL.